What follows are 26 T cell receptor beta chains derived from one specimen sequenced in a study of cytomegalovirus exposure and HLA in healthy donors. PCR involved 60 Vbeta and 13 Jbeta primers. Here immunoSEQ multiplex PCR was the method, and the copy in TCRdb shows in-frame clones only, minus some. This sample contains about 200,000 clones. Sequencing used PBMCs. The receptors here all came from a boy younger than 18 in good health and CMV-seronegative.

The chain combines TRBV6-5 with TRBJ1-2, with 10 positions matching TRBD1. CDR1 MNHEY and CDR2 SVGAGI come from the germline V gene. The CDR3 runs 15 residues. The trim removed 6 bases at V and 2 bases at J, leaving 6 bases unmatched. Written as DNA, the CDR3 is TGTGCCAGCAGAGGTGTGGGACAGGGGAACTATGGCTACACCTTC. Amino acids: CASRGVGQGNYGYTF.

This chain's CDR3 is CAWRERSNTEAFF. CDR3 bases: TGTGCCTGGAGAGAGAGGTCCAACACTGAAGCTTTCTTT. The chain employs TRBV30 and TRBJ1-1, with D uncertain. Trimming left V 3 bases short and J 2 bases short, with 10 bases between. The V gene's germline CDR1 is GTSNPN and CDR2 SVGIG (reference sequence). The CDR3 totals 13 residues.

Turning to this clone: Different DNA sequences within this sample yield the same CDR3. This chain links TRBV18 with TRBJ1-6; D possibly corresponds to TRBD1 (6 bases). Per germline, CDR1 KGHSH and CDR2 LQKENI. Trimming took off 1 base at V and 14 bases at J, with 24 bases between the two ends. This CDR3 is 17 amino acids long. This CDR3 reads CASSPLAAGGAILSLHF. CDR3 nucleotide sequence: TGTGCCAGCTCACCACTTGCGGCGGGGGGCGCTATTCTGTCCCTCCACTTT.

The chain joins TRBV29-1 to TRBJ1-2; possible D gene TRBD1, 6 bases. V was pared by 4 bases and J by 2 bases, with 17 bases between. The CDR3 runs to 15 residues. CDR1 SQVTM and CDR2 ANQGSEA come from the germline V gene. CDR3 loop: CSVGGARGENYGYTF. DNA for the CDR3: TGCAGCGTTGGGGGTGCCAGGGGAGAGAACTATGGCTACACCTTC.

V usage is TRBV28 and J usage is TRBJ1-1, with TRBD1 matching 9 bases. V trimming: 4 bases; J trimming: 3 bases; junction bases outside the gene matches: 6. The CDR3 loop spans 15 amino acids. From germline, CDR1 is MDHEN and CDR2 SYDVKM. The CDR3 region is CASSSAGTGHTEAFF. The CDR3 DNA reads as TGTGCCAGCAGTTCCGCGGGGACAGGGCACACTGAAGCTTTCTTT.

This rearrangement joins TRBV14 to TRBJ2-5; D is possibly TRBD1 (5 bases). Germline lookup yields CDR1 SGHDN and CDR2 FVKESK. Between the trimmed V and J ends, which lost 0 bases and 7 bases, there was a span of 18 bases. CDR3 size: 16 residues. CDR3 sequence reads: CASSQDYGHPLGTQYF. DNA for the CDR3: TGTGCCAGCAGCCAAGATTACGGACACCCCCTGGGGACCCAGTACTTC.

The chain is built from TRBV15 and TRBJ2-5; TRBD1 might be the D (5 bases). The J call may be incorrect, as the DNA end agrees better with TRBJ2-7. CDR3 length equals 14 residues. CDR1 and CDR2 (germline): LNHNV, YYDKDF (reference sequence). The CDR3 DNA sequence: TGTGCCACCAGCAGAGCAGTCCAGGGATACGAGCAGTACTTC. It translates to CATSRAVQGYEQYF.

The V gene is TRBV7-2, the J gene TRBJ2-2, with D hard to call. From germline, CDR1 is SGHTA and CDR2 FQGNSA. The CDR3 loop spans 14 amino acids. V was pared by 7 bases and J by 5 bases, with 14 bases between. CDR3 in amino acids: CASTLLRSTGELFF. CDR3 sequence (DNA): TGTGCCAGCACCCTCCTCCGGAGTACCGGGGAGCTGTTTTTT. The full variable domain, in which reference TRBV7-2 and TRBJ2-2 provide the parts outside the CDR3, is GAGVSQSPSNKVTEKGKDVELRCDPISGHTALYWYRQSLGQGLEFLIYFQGNSAPDKSGLPSDRFSAERTGGSVSTLTIQRTQQEDSAVYLCASTLLRSTGELFFGEGSRLTVL.

CDR3 sequence: CASSARQGGVPEAFF. As DNA, the CDR3 is TGTGCCAGCAGTGCGCGTCAGGGCGGCGTACCTGAAGCTTTCTTT. V gene TRBV2 combines with J gene TRBJ1-1; possibly TRBD1 for D (5 bases). The germline V and J ends were trimmed by 4 bases and 6 bases, with 18 bases remaining between them. This CDR3 is built from 15 residues. The germline CDR1 and CDR2 sequences are SNHLY and FYNNEI.

The chain couples TRBV6-5 to TRBJ2-5; TRBD2 agrees at 8 bases. Looked up from germline, CDR1 is MNHEY and CDR2 is SVGAGI. Trimming removed 5 bases from V and 5 bases from J; junction bases left unmatched: 7. The CDR3 spans 14 residues. Here the CDR3 DNA reads TGTGCCAGCAGTACACCTCGGGAGGGGGAGACCCAGTACTTC. This codes for CASSTPREGETQYF.

The chain uses TRBV25-1 and TRBJ1-1; 7 positions agree with TRBD1. The ends lost 6 bases at V and 7 bases at J; junction bases unmatched: 11. Looked up from germline, CDR1 is MGHDK and CDR2 is SYGVNS. This CDR3 region has 14 residues. The CDR3, as DNA: TGTGCCAGCAGCGTAGCAGGGGGAAGGGGTGAAGCTTTCTTT. It specifies CASSVAGGRGEAFF.

The gene calls are TRBV6-4 and TRBJ2-2, with TRBD1 as a possible D gene (5 bases). CDR3 size: 14 residues. The ends were cut back, 0 bases at V and 7 bases at J, with 9 bases in the middle. Per germline, CDR1 MRHNA and CDR2 SNTAGT. Here the CDR3 DNA reads TGTGCCAGCAGTGACTCAACAGGACACGGGGAGCTGTTTTTT. Translation gives CASSDSTGHGELFF.

The chain is built from TRBV4-2 and TRBJ2-2; D uncertain. Trimming took 0 bases from V and 2 from J, leaving 7 bases between them. Germline assignment: CDR1 LGHNA and CDR2 YNFKEQ. CDR3 length: 15 residues. The DNA for the CDR3 is TGTGCCAGCAGCCAAGATTTGGGCAACACCGGGGAGCTGTTTTTT. It encodes CASSQDLGNTGELFF.

The chain employs TRBV7-9 and TRBJ1-3, with D tentatively TRBD1 (5 bases). Between the trimmed V and J ends, which lost 5 bases and 0 bases, there was a span of 14 bases. The CDR3 consists of 16 residues. Germline loops: CDR1 SEHNR, CDR2 FQNEAQ (reference sequence). The CDR3 DNA reads as TGTGCCAGCAGCCCCGTGGACAAAAGCTCTGGAAACACCATATATTTT. Amino acid sequence: CASSPVDKSSGNTIYF.

V gene TRBV27 combines with J gene TRBJ1-5; 8 positions match TRBD1. The V gene end was trimmed by 3 bases and the J gene end by 6 bases; junction bases not matched to a gene: 4. The germline V gene has CDR1 MNHEY and CDR2 SMNVEV (reference sequence). The CDR3 is 14 residues long. Here the CDR3 DNA reads TGTGCCAGCAGTTTCAGGGGGCGAGGTCAGCCCCAGCATTTT. It is translated as CASSFRGRGQPQHF.

The genes are TRBV7-2 and TRBJ2-7; 10 bases line up with TRBD2. Germline values: CDR1 SGHTA, CDR2 FQGNSA. CDR3 length equals 15 residues. Trimming took 5 bases from V and 3 from J; bases not matched to a gene: 7. CDR3 nucleotides: TGTGCCAGCAGCCCAGCTAGCGGGGGCCTCTACGAGCAGTACTTC. It encodes CASSPASGGLYEQYF.

The CDR3 DNA reads TGTGCCAGCAGTTTGGGCCTGGCTGGGGCCAACGTCCTGACTTTC. Its protein is CASSLGLAGANVLTF. This chain connects TRBV28 to TRBJ2-6; D is unclear. Germline CDR1 reads MDHEN; CDR2 reads SYDVKM. The germline V and J ends were trimmed by 3 bases and 2 bases, with 8 bases remaining between them. The CDR3 contains 15 residues.

V and J are TRBV7-2 and TRBJ1-1; no reliable D call. CDR1 SGHTA and CDR2 FQGNSA come from the germline V gene. The CDR3 is 14 amino acids. The V and J ends lost 3 bases and 1 base respectively, with 9 bases between them. CDR3 nucleotides: TGTGCCAGCAGCTTGGGAGCTTCGAACACTGAAGCTTTCTTT. It yields the protein CASSLGASNTEAFF. The variable domain in full, completed from reference TRBV7-2 and TRBJ1-1, reads GAGVSQSPSNKVTEKGKDVELRCDPISGHTALYWYRQSLGQGLEFLIYFQGNSAPDKSGLPSDRFSAERTGGSVSTLTIQRTQQEDSAVYLCASSLGASNTEAFFGQGTRLTVV.

V usage is TRBV2 and J usage is TRBJ2-5, with no clear D. The CDR3 contains 14 residues. Between the trimmed V and J ends, which lost 6 bases and 5 bases, there was a span of 16 bases. CDR1 and CDR2 (germline): SNHLY, FYNNEI. The CDR3 DNA follows: TGTGCCAGCAGGGCCACACTACCCGGCGAGACCCAGTACTTC. Its translation: CASRATLPGETQYF.

The V and J genes are TRBV6-1 and TRBJ1-2; D unresolved. V was pared by 8 bases and J by 3 bases, with 19 bases between. The CDR3 consists of 15 residues. Germline lookup yields CDR1 MNHNS and CDR2 SASEGT. The CDR3 spells CASLPGRGAYYGYTF. The CDR3 DNA is TGTGCCAGCCTTCCTGGACGGGGAGCCTACTATGGCTACACCTTC.

J is TRBJ1-1 and V is TRBV5-6; the D is unclear. The CDR3 length is 14 residues. Deletions cut 5 bases from V and 3 bases from J, with 14 bases between. Germline V lookup: CDR1 SGHDT, CDR2 YYEEEE. The CDR3 DNA follows: TGTGCCAGCAGAGATGAACGAGTTGACACTGAAGCTTTCTTT. As protein: CASRDERVDTEAFF.

A remark on this clone: The junction and the germline gene differ at one end; a read error may be behind it. The V and J genes are TRBV7-7 and TRBJ2-3, with 9 bases identical to TRBD2. Germline-derived CDR1 and CDR2 are SSHAT and FNYEAQ (reference sequence). The CDR3 contains 15 residues. DNA for the CDR3: TGTGCTAGCAGCTTTCTAGCGGGGAGTACAGATACGCAGTATTTT. Encoded protein: CASSFLAGSTDTQYF.

To note about this clone: Other DNA sequences in the sample encode the same CDR3. The chain joins TRBV19 to TRBJ2-7; 7 positions agree with TRBD2. The germline CDR1 and CDR2 sequences are LNHDA and SQIVND (reference sequence). Trimming took 3 bases from V and 3 from J; bases not matched to a gene: 5. The length of the CDR3 is 14 residues. The CDR3 here is CASSIGGSSYEQYF. The DNA of the CDR3 is TGTGCCAGTAGTATCGGCGGGAGTAGCTACGAGCAGTACTTC.

The J gene is TRBJ2-4, the V gene TRBV5-4, with 8 bases that match TRBD1. The CDR3 covers 16 residues. Losses at the gene ends were 4 bases for V and 1 base for J; bases not matched to a gene: 7. CDR1 SGHNT and CDR2 YYREEE come from the germline V gene (reference sequence). This CDR3 reads CASSGPGGKAKNIQYF. For the CDR3, the DNA is TGTGCCAGCAGCGGCCCAGGGGGCAAGGCCAAAAACATTCAGTACTTC.

The chain couples TRBV5-1 to TRBJ2-7; no reliable D call. Deletions cut 0 bases from V and 0 bases from J, with 7 bases between. The CDR3 spans 14 residues. Germline V gives CDR1 SGHRS, CDR2 YFSETQ. The CDR3 loop is CASSLDRGSYEQYF. As DNA, the CDR3 is TGCGCCAGCAGCTTGGACCGAGGCTCCTACGAGCAGTACTTC.

V is TRBV19 and J is TRBJ2-3; D might be TRBD1 (8 bases). Trimming cost V 1 base and J 2 bases, with 13 bases left between them. CDR3 size: 16 residues. Germline lookup yields CDR1 LNHDA and CDR2 SQIVND (reference sequence). DNA for the CDR3: TGTGCCAGTAGTATAGGACAGGGGAGGGTCACAGATACGCAGTATTTT. Its protein is CASSIGQGRVTDTQYF. Full variable domain (remainder filled in from reference TRBV19 and TRBJ2-3): DGGITQSPKYLFRKEGQNVTLSCEQNLNHDAMYWYRQDPGQGLRLIYYSQIVNDFQKGDIAEGYSVSREKKESFPLTVTSAQKNPTAFYLCASSIGQGRVTDTQYFGPGTRLTVL.